These 15 T cell receptor beta chains share one sample of origin, sequenced in a study of Ad26.COV2.S vaccination and SARS-CoV-2 variants (TCRdb year 2021). The treatment or condition label on this specimen signifies: about 20 received Ad26.COV2.S at low or high dose, single or two shots; about 5 received placebo; per-sample allocation not given. For vaccine and placebo recipients, the sequenced repertoires came from samples collected on day 63 after the first injection. The library relied on the immunoSEQ multiplex PCR assay. Not all clones reach the TCRdb copy of this immuneACCESS table, which keeps in-frame sequences only. Checked studies attribute under half of the gap to unresolved V genes and leave the rest unexplained. The sample records 440,000 or so clones, roughly nine tenths of which are singletons. The ten largest clones add up to 1.7% of the sample. Source: peripheral blood, taken in a trial of Ad26.COV2.S vaccine versus placebo. The receptor source for this set is a person between 18 and 65 years old who received the Ad26.COV2.S COVID-19 vaccine or a placebo.

This clone was counted a single time. The chain is built from TRBV27 and TRBJ2-3; no firm D call. The CDR3 has 14 amino acids. Germline-derived CDR1 and CDR2 are MNHEY and SMNVEV (reference sequence). Trimming shortened V by 2 bases and J by 5 bases, and 11 bases separated the two germline ends. The CDR3 DNA sequence: TGTGCCAGCAGTTTACGGGCCGCTCGAGATACGCAGTATTTT. Amino acids: CASSLRAARDTQYF.

This chain uses TRBV27 with TRBJ2-2; 11 bases line up with TRBD1. The germline CDR1 and CDR2 sequences are MNHEY and SMNVEV (reference sequence). The CDR3 is made up of 16 amino acids. The V gene end was trimmed by 7 bases and the J gene end by 6 bases; junction bases not matched to a gene: 10. The DNA for the CDR3 is TGTGCCAGCACCCTATACGGACAGGGGGCGTCCGGGGAGCTGTTTTTT. The encoded protein is CASTLYGQGASGELFF.

Only one count was recorded for this clone. The chain has TRBV6-5 and TRBJ2-7; possibly TRBD1 for D (6 bases). Trimming shortened V by 6 bases and J by 2 bases, and 14 bases separated the two germline ends. CDR1 MNHEY and CDR2 SVGAGI come from the germline V gene. This CDR3 is 14 amino acids long. CDR3 sequence reads: CASRAKQGAYEQYF. The CDR3 nucleotides read TGTGCCAGCAGGGCAAAACAGGGCGCCTACGAGCAGTACTTC.

J is TRBJ2-7 and V is TRBV18; no definite D call. This CDR3 has 14 residues. CDR1 and CDR2 from the germline V gene are KGHSH and LQKENI. Trimming cost V 0 bases and J 2 bases, with 8 bases left between them. In DNA form, the CDR3 reads TGTGCCAGCTCACCACCGAGGAAGACCTACGAGCAGTACTTC. This codes for CASSPPRKTYEQYF. Using reference TRBV18 and TRBJ2-7 for the parts outside the CDR3, the full variable domain is NAGVMQNPRHLVRRRGQEARLRCSPMKGHSHVYWYRQLPEEGLKFMVYLQKENIIDESGMPKERFSAEFPKEGPSILRIQQVVRGDSAAYFCASSPPRKTYEQYFGPGTRLTVT.

The gene calls are TRBV7-8 and TRBJ2-2; D might be TRBD1 or TRBD2, each matching 5 bases. The V gene's germline CDR1 is SGHVS and CDR2 FQNEAQ. The CDR3 totals 14 residues. V was cut by 3 bases and J by 4 bases, with 9 bases left in between. In DNA, the CDR3 is TGTGCCAGCAGCTTGGGACCCCCCACCGGGGAGCTGTTTTTT. This translates into CASSLGPPTGELFF.

This rearrangement joins TRBV27 to TRBJ1-6, with 7 bases matching TRBD1. The CDR3 has 14 residues. Germline loops: CDR1 MNHEY, CDR2 SMNVEV (reference sequence). After removal of 6 bases from V and 9 bases from J, the junction contained 8 bases not matched to a gene. In DNA form, the CDR3 reads TGTGCCAGCAGCCAGGGACAGACTCTTTCACCCCTCCACTTT. It encodes CASSQGQTLSPLHF.

The chain couples TRBV27 to TRBJ1-6; D is unclear. With 3 bases removed from V and 14 bases from J, the gap between germline ends came to 14 bases. Germline CDR1 reads MNHEY; CDR2 reads SMNVEV (reference sequence). The CDR3 spans 13 residues. The CDR3: CASSFSPDRALHF. The CDR3 DNA reads as TGTGCCAGCAGTTTTTCCCCTGATCGGGCCCTCCACTTT.

This clone was counted once. The genes are TRBV7-9 and TRBJ1-5; D not certain. Germline assignment: CDR1 SEHNR and CDR2 FQNEAQ (reference sequence). Deletions cut 1 base from V and 12 bases from J, with 13 bases between. The CDR3 runs 13 residues. The chain's CDR3 is CASSLEYEELQHF. CDR3 nucleotides: TGTGCCAGCAGCTTAGAGTACGAAGAGCTCCAGCATTTT.

The V and J genes are TRBV11-1 and TRBJ2-3; D is ambiguous. There are 13 residues in the CDR3. The V gene lost 5 bases and the J gene lost 2 bases, with 8 bases spanning the gap. Germline loops: CDR1 SGHAT, CDR2 FQDESV (reference sequence). The CDR3 nucleotides are TGTGCCAGCAGCCTGAAACTCACAGATACGCAGTATTTT. This codes for CASSLKLTDTQYF. The complete variable domain, with remaining parts taken from reference TRBV11-1 and TRBJ2-3, reads EAEVAQSPRYKITEKSQAVAFWCDPISGHATLYWYRQILGQGPELLVQFQDESVVDDSQLPKDRFSAERLKGVDSTLKIQPAELGDSAMYLCASSLKLTDTQYFGPGTRLTVL.

Details on this clone: Other DNA sequences in the same sample also yield this CDR3. This chain links TRBV19 with TRBJ1-2, with a possible D match to TRBD1 (6 bases). The CDR3 spans 12 residues. V lost 5 bases to trimming and J lost 5 bases, with 9 bases between them. Germline V gene data show CDR1 as LNHDA and CDR2 as SQIVND (reference sequence). CDR3 sequence reads: CASSWTEYGYTF. DNA for the CDR3: TGTGCCAGTAGTTGGACAGAATATGGCTACACCTTC. The variable domain in full, completed from reference TRBV19 and TRBJ1-2, reads DGGITQSPKYLFRKEGQNVTLSCEQNLNHDAMYWYRQDPGQGLRLIYYSQIVNDFQKGDIAEGYSVSREKKESFPLTVTSAQKNPTAFYLCASSWTEYGYTFGSGTRLTVV.

J is TRBJ1-6 and V is TRBV7-9; D call uncertain. The CDR3 covers 14 residues. Per germline, CDR1 SEHNR and CDR2 FQNEAQ (reference sequence). V lost 1 base, J lost 9 bases, and 10 bases lay in between. The DNA of the CDR3 is TGTGCCAGCAGCTTAGGACCCGAAAGTTCACCCCTCCACTTT. Amino acid sequence: CASSLGPESSPLHF.

Only one count was recorded for this clone. J is TRBJ2-5 and V is TRBV3-1 (or the pseudogene TRBV3-2); 14 bases are shared with TRBD2. This CDR3 has 16 residues. With 4 bases clipped from V and 4 bases from J, the junction kept 5 bases outside the gene matches. Germline loops: CDR1 LGHDT, CDR2 YNNKEL (reference sequence). CDR3 residues: CASSPTSGGAAETQYF. The CDR3 region has the DNA TGTGCCAGCAGCCCGACTAGCGGGGGGGCGGCAGAGACCCAGTACTTC.

The chain carries TRBV7-8 and TRBJ1-1, with TRBD1 as a possible D gene (6 bases). Trimming stripped 5 bases from V and 1 base from J, with 17 bases between. The CDR3 is 16 amino acids. Germline V gene data show CDR1 as SGHVS and CDR2 as FQNEAQ. The CDR3 is CASSPIRGAGNTEAFF. CDR3 nucleotide sequence: TGTGCCAGCAGCCCGATCCGGGGGGCAGGGAACACTGAAGCTTTCTTT. Based on the CDR3 plus reference TRBV7-8 and TRBJ1-1, the full variable domain is GAGVSQSPRYKVAKRGQDVALRCDPISGHVSLFWYQQALGQGPEFLTYFQNEAQLDKSGLPSDRFFAERPEGSVSTLKIQRTQQEDSAVYLCASSPIRGAGNTEAFFGQGTRLTVV.

This chain uses TRBV18 with TRBJ2-7, with D possibly being TRBD1 (5 bases). The germline gives CDR1 KGHSH, CDR2 LQKENI. The CDR3 runs 13 residues. Trimming pared 3 bases from V and 4 bases from J, leaving 10 bases between. The DNA of the CDR3 is TGTGCCAGCTCACCCGCGGCAGGGTACGAGCAGTACTTC. It codes for CASSPAAGYEQYF.

The V and J genes are TRBV3-1 (or the pseudogene TRBV3-2) and TRBJ1-1; 10 bases agree with TRBD1. The CDR3 runs 13 residues. The germline V gene has CDR1 LGHDT and CDR2 YNNKEL (reference sequence). The V segment lost 5 bases and the J segment 7 bases; nucleotides outside the gene matches: 4. In DNA form, the CDR3 reads TGTGCCAGCAGCACCCGGGACAGGGGTGAAGCTTTCTTT. This translates into CASSTRDRGEAFF.